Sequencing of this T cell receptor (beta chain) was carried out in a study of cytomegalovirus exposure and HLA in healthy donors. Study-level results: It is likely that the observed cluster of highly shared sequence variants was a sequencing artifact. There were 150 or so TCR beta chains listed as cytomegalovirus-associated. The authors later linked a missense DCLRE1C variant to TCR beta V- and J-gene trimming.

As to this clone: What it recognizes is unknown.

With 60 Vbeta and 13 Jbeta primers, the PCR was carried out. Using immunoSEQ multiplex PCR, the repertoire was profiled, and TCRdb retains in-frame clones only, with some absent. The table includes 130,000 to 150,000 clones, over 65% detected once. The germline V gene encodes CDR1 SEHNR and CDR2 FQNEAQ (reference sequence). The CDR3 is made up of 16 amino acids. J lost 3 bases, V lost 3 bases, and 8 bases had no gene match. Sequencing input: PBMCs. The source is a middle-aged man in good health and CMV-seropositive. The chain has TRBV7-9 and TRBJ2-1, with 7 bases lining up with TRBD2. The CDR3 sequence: CASSFSSGTLYNEQFF. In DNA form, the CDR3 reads TGTGCCAGCAGCTTCTCCAGCGGGACCCTCTACAATGAGCAGTTCTTC.